The clone carrying this T cell receptor (beta chain) was observed a handful of times. Measured with immunoSEQ multiplex PCR; TCRdb has only the in-frame clones, and not every one. The sample shows about 730,000 clones, 80% to 90% of them seen only once. The data were obtained in a study of shared T cell receptors in the human thymus. Trimming took 0 bases from V and 3 from J, leaving 17 bases between them. There are 17 residues in the CDR3. Germline V gene lookup returns CDR1 SGHVS and CDR2 FQNEAQ. This sample also belongs to another study, concerning human thymus T cells. That source reports: Thymus tissue was removed during corrective cardiac surgery. There were highly overlapping thymic repertoires among unrelated individuals, as related research reported.

The sequenced sample consisted of thymocytes. V is TRBV7-8 and J is TRBJ2-5, with D perhaps matching TRBD1 (6 bases). The receptor was isolated from a girl under three years old with a congenital heart defect. CDR3: CASSLANNSAGEETQYF. The CDR3 nucleotides are TGTGCCAGCAGCTTAGCGAACAACAGTGCAGGGGAAGAGACCCAGTACTTC.